The rows below give T cell receptor beta chains drawn from one sample of a study of blood T cell repertoires in COVID-19. The method was immunoSEQ multiplex PCR; TCRdb's version includes in-frame clones alone and lacks a portion of them. The data hold approximately 140,000 clones, with 84% observed a single time. Material for sequencing was PBMCs or T cells enriched from blood (not recorded which). All receptors derive from a woman between 45 and 65 years old who had been exposed to COVID-19. Both conserved end residues are part of each CDR3. Each record gives: D gene, J gene, V gene, clone size, CDR3 protein, CDR3 DNA. A D gene is named only where the DNA matches it firmly. A clone size is listed for some rows: how often the clone was seen (once, few, many), or a class if it is expanded.

TRBD2 | TRBJ2-2 | TRBV13 | NA | CASSLRINPLAGGVTGELFF | TGTGCCAGCAGCCTAAGAATAAACCCCCTAGCGGGAGGTGTCACCGGGGAGCTGTTTTTT
NA | TRBJ1-2 | TRBV5-1 | NA | CASRTWAEPSNYGYTF | TGCGCCAGCCGTACCTGGGCCGAGCCTTCTAACTATGGCTACACCTTC
TRBD1 | TRBJ2-2 | TRBV27 | NA | CASSFSGTETTGELFF | TGTGCCAGCTCCTTCTCCGGGACAGAGACCACCGGGGAGCTGTTTTTT
NA | TRBJ1-3 | TRBV13 | NA | CAYQAGSGNTIYF | TGTGCTTACCAGGCAGGGTCCGGAAACACCATATATTTT
TRBD1 | TRBJ2-5 | TRBV7-9 | NA | CASSLTGGESLKETQYF | TGTGCCAGCAGCTTAACAGGGGGCGAGAGTCTTAAAGAGACCCAGTACTTC
TRBD1 | TRBJ1-1 | TRBV7-8 | NA | CASSLPGQGGEAFF | TGTGCCAGCAGCTTACCCGGACAGGGAGGGGAAGCTTTCTTT
TRBD1 | TRBJ1-1 | TRBV6-6 | NA | CASSPGQGARAFF | TGTGCCAGCAGCCCGGGACAGGGGGCGAGAGCTTTCTTT
TRBD2 | TRBJ2-1 | TRBV6-4 | NA | CASSALSGSTYNEQFF | TGTGCCAGCAGTGCTCTTAGCGGGAGTACCTACAATGAGCAGTTCTTC
NA | TRBJ1-1 | TRBV30 | NA | CAWSPSPTGTEAFF | TGTGCCTGGAGCCCATCCCCCACTGGCACTGAAGCTTTCTTT
TRBD2 | TRBJ2-1 | TRBV9 | once | CASSATSGSRYEQFF | TGTGCCAGCAGCGCCACTAGCGGGAGTAGGTATGAGCAGTTCTTC
TRBD2 | TRBJ2-1 | TRBV18 | NA | CASSPMVAGANNEQFF | TGTGCCAGCTCACCCATGGTAGCGGGAGCGAACAATGAGCAGTTCTTC
NA | TRBJ2-6 | TRBV3-1/TRBV3-2 | NA | CASTREGLRGSGANVLTF | TGTGCCAGCACCCGCGAAGGGTTGAGGGGGTCTGGGGCCAACGTCCTGACTTTC
TRBD1 | TRBJ1-1 | TRBV10-3 | NA | CAISESRGRGRTEAFF | TGTGCCATCAGTGAGTCGAGGGGCAGGGGGCGGACTGAAGCTTTCTTT
NA | TRBJ2-1 | TRBV6-2/TRBV6-3 | NA | CASTPMGRGFYNEQFF | TGTGCCAGCACCCCGATGGGCAGGGGATTCTACAATGAGCAGTTCTTC
TRBD1 | TRBJ1-5 | TRBV6-1 | NA | CASSEDGIDRVRGNQPQHF | TGTGCCAGCAGTGAAGACGGAATCGACAGGGTCCGGGGCAATCAGCCCCAGCATTTT
NA | TRBJ2-1 | TRBV7-9 | few | CASESDNEQFF | TGTGCCAGCGAGTCTGACAATGAGCAGTTCTTC
NA | TRBJ1-2 | TRBV3-1/TRBV3-2 | NA | CASSQGGRDYGYTF | TGTGCCAGCAGCCAGGGGGGGCGTGACTATGGCTACACCTTC
NA | TRBJ2-2 | TRBV7-9 | NA | CASSLSQSGELFF | TGTGCCAGCAGCTTATCCCAGTCCGGGGAGCTGTTTTTT
TRBD2 | TRBJ2-4 | TRBV19 | NA | CASSSTGTSGTFGKNIQYF | TGTGCCAGTAGCTCCACCGGGACTAGCGGGACCTTTGGCAAAAACATTCAGTACTTC
NA | TRBJ2-1 | TRBV7-2 | NA | CASSSRMAGREQFF | TGTGCCAGCAGCTCCCGGATGGCGGGTCGTGAGCAGTTCTTC
NA | TRBJ2-5 | TRBV7-9 | NA | CASSFSGGRETQYF | TGTGCCAGCAGCTTCTCCGGGGGTAGGGAGACCCAGTACTTC
NA | TRBJ1-4 | TRBV7-8 | few | CASSERRPTNEKLFF | TGTGCCAGCAGCGAGAGGCGTCCAACTAATGAAAAACTGTTTTTT
TRBD2 | TRBJ2-7 | TRBV3-1/TRBV3-2 | NA | CASSQEGTGGYYEQYF | TGTGCCAGCAGCCAAGAAGGGACGGGAGGGTACTACGAGCAGTACTTC
TRBD2 | TRBJ2-7 | TRBV10-3 | NA | CASRQAGETYEQYF | TGTGCCAGCCGTCAGGCGGGAGAGACCTACGAGCAGTACTTC